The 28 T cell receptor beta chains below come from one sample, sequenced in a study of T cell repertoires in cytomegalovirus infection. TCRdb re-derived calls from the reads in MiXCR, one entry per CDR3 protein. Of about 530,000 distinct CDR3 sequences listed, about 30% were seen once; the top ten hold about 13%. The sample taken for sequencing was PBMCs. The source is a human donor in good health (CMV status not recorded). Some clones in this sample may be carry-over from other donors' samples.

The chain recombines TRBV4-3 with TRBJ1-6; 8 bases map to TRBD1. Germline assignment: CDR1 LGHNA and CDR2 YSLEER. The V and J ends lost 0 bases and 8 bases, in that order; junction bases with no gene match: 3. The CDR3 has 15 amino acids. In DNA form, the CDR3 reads TGCGCCAGCAGCCAAGACCAGGGGGCGGATTCACCCCTCCACTTT. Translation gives CASSQDQGADSPLHF.

CDR3 coding DNA: TGTGCCAGTCAAAACACTGAAGCTTTCTTT. This codes for CASQNTEAFF. The chain employs TRBV19 and TRBJ1-1; D gene unclear. CDR1 and CDR2 (germline): LNHDA, SQIVND (reference sequence). Deletions cut 8 bases from V and 2 bases from J, with 3 bases between. The CDR3 consists of 10 residues.

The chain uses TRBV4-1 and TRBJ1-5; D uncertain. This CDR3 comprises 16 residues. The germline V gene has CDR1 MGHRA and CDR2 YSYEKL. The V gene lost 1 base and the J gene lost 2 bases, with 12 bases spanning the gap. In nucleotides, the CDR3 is TGCGCCAGCAGCCAAGTCGGTGGTCGTCGCAATCAGCCCCAGCATTTT. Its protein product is CASSQVGGRRNQPQHF.

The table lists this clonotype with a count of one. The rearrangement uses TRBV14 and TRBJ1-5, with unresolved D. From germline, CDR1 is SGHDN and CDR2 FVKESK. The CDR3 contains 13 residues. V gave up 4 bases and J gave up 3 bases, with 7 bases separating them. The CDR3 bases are TGTGCCAGCAGCCTAGACCACAATCAGCCCCAGCATTTT. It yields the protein CASSLDHNQPQHF.

The CDR3 loop reads CATPQGGTGELFF. In DNA form, the CDR3 reads TGTGCCACCCCTCAAGGGGGCACCGGGGAGCTGTTTTTT. This chain uses TRBV24-1 with TRBJ2-2; maybe TRBD1 (6 bases). Germline V gene lookup returns CDR1 KGHDR and CDR2 SFDVKD. With 9 bases removed from V and 4 bases from J, the gap between germline ends came to 11 bases. CDR3 length: 13 amino acids.

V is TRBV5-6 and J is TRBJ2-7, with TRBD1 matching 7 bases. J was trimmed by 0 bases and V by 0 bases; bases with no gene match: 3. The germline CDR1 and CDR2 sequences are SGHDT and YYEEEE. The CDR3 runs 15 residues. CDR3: CASSLVGQPSYEQYF. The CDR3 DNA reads TGTGCCAGCAGCTTGGTGGGACAGCCCTCCTACGAGCAGTACTTC.

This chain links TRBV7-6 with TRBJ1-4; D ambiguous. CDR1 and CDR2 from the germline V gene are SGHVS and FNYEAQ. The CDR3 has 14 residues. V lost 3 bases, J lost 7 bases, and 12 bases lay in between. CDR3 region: CASSFGRGSEKLFF. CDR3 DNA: TGTGCCAGCAGCTTTGGACGCGGGAGTGAAAAACTGTTTTTT.

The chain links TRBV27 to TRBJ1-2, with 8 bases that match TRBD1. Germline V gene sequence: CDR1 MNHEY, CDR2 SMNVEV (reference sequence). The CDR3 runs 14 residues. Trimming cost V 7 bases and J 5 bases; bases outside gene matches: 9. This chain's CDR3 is CASMRGGTGYGYTF. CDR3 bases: TGTGCCAGCATGAGGGGCGGGACAGGATATGGCTACACCTTC.

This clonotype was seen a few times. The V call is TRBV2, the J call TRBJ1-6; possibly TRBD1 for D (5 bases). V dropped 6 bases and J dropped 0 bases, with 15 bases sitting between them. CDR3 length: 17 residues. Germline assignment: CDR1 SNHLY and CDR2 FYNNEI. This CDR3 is CASRRGPLSSYNSPLHF. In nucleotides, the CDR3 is TGTGCCAGCAGGAGGGGCCCACTGAGCTCCTATAATTCACCCCTCCACTTT.

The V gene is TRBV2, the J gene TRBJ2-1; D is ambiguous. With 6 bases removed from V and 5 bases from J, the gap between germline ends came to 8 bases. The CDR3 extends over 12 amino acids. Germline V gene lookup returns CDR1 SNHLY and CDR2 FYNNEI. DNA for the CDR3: TGTGCCAGCAGGGCTGGTCACAATGAGCAGTTCTTC. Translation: CASRAGHNEQFF.

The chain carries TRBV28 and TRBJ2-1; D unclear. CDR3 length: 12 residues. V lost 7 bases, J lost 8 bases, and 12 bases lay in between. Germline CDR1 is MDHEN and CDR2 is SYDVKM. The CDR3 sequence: CASNSLIYEQFF. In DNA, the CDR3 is TGTGCCAGCAATAGCCTTATCTATGAGCAGTTCTTC.

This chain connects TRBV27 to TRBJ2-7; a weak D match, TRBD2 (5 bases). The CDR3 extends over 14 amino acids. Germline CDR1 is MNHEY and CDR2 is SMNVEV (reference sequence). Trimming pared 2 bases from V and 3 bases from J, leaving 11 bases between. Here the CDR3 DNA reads TGTGCCAGCAGTTTAGCCCGGGATATCTACGAGCAGTACTTC. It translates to CASSLARDIYEQYF.

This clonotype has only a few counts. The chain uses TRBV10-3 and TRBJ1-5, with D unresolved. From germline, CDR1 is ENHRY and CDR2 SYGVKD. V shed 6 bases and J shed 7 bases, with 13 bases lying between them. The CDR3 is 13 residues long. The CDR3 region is CAISPEEGQPQHF. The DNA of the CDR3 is TGTGCCATCAGCCCCGAGGAGGGACAGCCCCAGCATTTT.

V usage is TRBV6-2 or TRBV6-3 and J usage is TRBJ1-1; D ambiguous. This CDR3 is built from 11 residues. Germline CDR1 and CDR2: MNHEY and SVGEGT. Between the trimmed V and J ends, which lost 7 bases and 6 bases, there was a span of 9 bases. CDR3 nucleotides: TGTGCCAGCAACCGACACCCTGAAGCTTTCTTT. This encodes CASNRHPEAFF.

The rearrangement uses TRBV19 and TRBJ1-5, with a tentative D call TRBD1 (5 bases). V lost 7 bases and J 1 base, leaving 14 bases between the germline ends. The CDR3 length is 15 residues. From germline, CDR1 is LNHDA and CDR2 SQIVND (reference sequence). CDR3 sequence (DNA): TGTGCCAGTACCGAAATACAGGAAAGCAATCAGCCCCAGCATTTT. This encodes CASTEIQESNQPQHF.

The CDR3 nucleotides read TGTGCCAGTAGTATGACCCACTACGAGCAGTACTTC. Protein: CASSMTHYEQYF. V usage is TRBV19 and J usage is TRBJ2-7; D is undetermined. From germline, CDR1 is LNHDA and CDR2 SQIVND (reference sequence). This CDR3 contains 12 residues. V dropped 3 bases and J dropped 3 bases, with 6 bases sitting between them.

CDR3 in amino acids: CASSSESGAGHEQFF. The CDR3 coding sequence is TGCGCCAGCAGTTCAGAGAGCGGGGCGGGACATGAGCAGTTCTTC. J is TRBJ2-1 and V is TRBV5-1; 7 bases agree with TRBD2. The CDR3 covers 15 residues. CDR1 and CDR2 (germline): SGHRS, YFSETQ. Trimming at V came to 5 bases and at J to 8 bases, leaving 13 bases not matched to a gene.

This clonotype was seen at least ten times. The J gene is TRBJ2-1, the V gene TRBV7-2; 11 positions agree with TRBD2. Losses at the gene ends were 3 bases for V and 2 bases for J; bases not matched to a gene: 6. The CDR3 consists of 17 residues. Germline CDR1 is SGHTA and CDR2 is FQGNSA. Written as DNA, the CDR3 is TGTGCCAGCAGCTTCTTTCCACTAGCGGGAGCCTACAATGAGCAGTTCTTC. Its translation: CASSFFPLAGAYNEQFF.

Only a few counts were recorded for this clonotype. The CDR3 loop reads CASSLVSGSHIQYF. As DNA, the CDR3 is TGTGCCAGCAGCTTAGTTAGCGGGAGTCACATTCAGTACTTC. The chain is built from TRBV7-9 and TRBJ2-4, with 9 bases identical to TRBD2. Germline trimming cut 1 base from V and 8 bases from J; bases unmatched to any gene: 3. CDR3 length equals 14 residues. CDR1 and CDR2 (germline): SEHNR, FQNEAQ (reference sequence).

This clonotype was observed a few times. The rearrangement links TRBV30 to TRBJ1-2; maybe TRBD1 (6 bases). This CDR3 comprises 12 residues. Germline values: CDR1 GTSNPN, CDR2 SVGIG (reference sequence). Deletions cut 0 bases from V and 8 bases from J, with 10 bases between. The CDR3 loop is CAWSVQGGGYTF. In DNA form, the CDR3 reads TGTGCCTGGAGTGTACAAGGGGGAGGCTACACCTTC.

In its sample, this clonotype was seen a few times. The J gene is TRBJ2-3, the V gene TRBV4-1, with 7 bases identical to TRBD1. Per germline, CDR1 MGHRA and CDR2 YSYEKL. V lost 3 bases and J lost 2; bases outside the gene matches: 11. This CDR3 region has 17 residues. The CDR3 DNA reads TGCGCCAGCAGCCACAGTGGACAGGCGAGGTCCACAGATACGCAGTATTTT. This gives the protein CASSHSGQARSTDTQYF.

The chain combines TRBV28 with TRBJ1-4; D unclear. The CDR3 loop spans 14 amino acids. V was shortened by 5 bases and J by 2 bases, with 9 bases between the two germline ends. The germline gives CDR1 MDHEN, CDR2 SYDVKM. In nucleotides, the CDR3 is TGTGCCAGCAGTCAGCCCGGGACTAATGAAAAACTGTTTTTT. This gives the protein CASSQPGTNEKLFF. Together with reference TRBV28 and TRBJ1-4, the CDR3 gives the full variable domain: DVKVTQSSRYLVKRTGEKVFLECVQDMDHENMFWYRQDPGLGLRLIYFSYDVKMKEKGDIPEGYSVSREKKERFSLILESASTNQTSMYLCASSQPGTNEKLFFGSGTQLSVL.

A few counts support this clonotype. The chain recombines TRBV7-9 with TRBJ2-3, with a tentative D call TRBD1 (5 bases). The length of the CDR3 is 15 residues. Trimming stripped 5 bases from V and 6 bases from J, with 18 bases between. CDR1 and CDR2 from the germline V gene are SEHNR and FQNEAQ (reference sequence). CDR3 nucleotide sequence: TGTGCCAGCAGCACACAGGCTAAGATTGTGGATACGCAGTATTTT. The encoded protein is CASSTQAKIVDTQYF.

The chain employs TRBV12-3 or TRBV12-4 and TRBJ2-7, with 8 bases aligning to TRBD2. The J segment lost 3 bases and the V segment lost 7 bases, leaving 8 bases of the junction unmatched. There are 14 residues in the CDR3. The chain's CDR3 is CASTPGGANYEQYF. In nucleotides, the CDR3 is TGTGCCAGCACTCCCGGGGGGGCTAACTACGAGCAGTACTTC.

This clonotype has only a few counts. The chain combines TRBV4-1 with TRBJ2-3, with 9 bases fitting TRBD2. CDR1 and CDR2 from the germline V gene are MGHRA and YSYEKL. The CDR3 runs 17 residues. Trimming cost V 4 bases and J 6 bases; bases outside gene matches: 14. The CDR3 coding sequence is TGCGCCAGCAGCCCCCAGGGAGCGGGAGGACCCACGGATACGCAGTATTTT. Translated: CASSPQGAGGPTDTQYF.

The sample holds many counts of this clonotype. The CDR3 spells CASSLQAVKGYEQYF. CDR3 sequence (DNA): TGTGCCAGCAGCCTCCAGGCGGTCAAGGGCTACGAGCAGTACTTC. The J gene is TRBJ2-7, the V gene TRBV7-2; D is unclear. CDR1 is SGHTA and CDR2 is FQGNSA in the germline V gene. There are 15 residues in the CDR3. V dropped 5 bases and J dropped 3 bases, with 17 bases sitting between them.

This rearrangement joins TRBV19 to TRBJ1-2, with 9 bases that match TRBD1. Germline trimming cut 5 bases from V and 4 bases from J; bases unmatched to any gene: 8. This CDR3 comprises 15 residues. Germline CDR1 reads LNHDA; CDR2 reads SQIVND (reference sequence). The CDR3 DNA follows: TGTGCCAGTAGTGTGGACAGGGGCCGTACCTATGGCTACACCTTC. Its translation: CASSVDRGRTYGYTF.

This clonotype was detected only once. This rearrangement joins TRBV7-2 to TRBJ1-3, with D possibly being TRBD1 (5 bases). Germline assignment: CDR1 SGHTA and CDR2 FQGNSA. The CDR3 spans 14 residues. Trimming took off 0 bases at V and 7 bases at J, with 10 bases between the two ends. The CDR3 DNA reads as TGTGCCAGCAGCTTAGCGCGCAGGGCCAACACCATATATTTT. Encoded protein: CASSLARRANTIYF.